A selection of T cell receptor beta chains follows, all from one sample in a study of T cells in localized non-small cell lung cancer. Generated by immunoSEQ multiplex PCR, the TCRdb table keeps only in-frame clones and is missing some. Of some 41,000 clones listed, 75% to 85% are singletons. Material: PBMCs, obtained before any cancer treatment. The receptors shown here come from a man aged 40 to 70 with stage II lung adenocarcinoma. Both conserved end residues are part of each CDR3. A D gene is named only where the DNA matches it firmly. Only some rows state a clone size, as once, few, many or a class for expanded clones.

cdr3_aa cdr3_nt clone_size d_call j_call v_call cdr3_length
CASSLVGPYEQYF TGTGCCAGCAGCTTGGTGGGCCCCTACGAGCAGTACTTC - - TRBJ2-7 TRBV28 13
CASSPQGLYEQYF TGTGCCAGCAGCCCACAGGGCCTCTACGAGCAGTACTTC - - TRBJ2-7 TRBV7-2 13
CASRSADTQYF TGTGCCAGCCGTTCGGCAGATACGCAGTATTTT - - TRBJ2-3 TRBV11-2 11
CASIYLGREKLFF TGTGCCAGCATCTATCTAGGGCGTGAAAAACTGTTTTTT - - TRBJ1-4 TRBV11-2 13
CASSFRIWDKQETQYF TGTGCCAGCAGCTTTAGAATCTGGGACAAACAAGAGACCCAGTACTTC - - TRBJ2-5 TRBV7-2 16
CASSEGKSPGNTIYF TGCGCCAGCAGTGAAGGGAAATCGCCTGGAAACACCATATATTTT - - TRBJ1-3 TRBV10-1 15
CASSFGQGDQPQHF TGTGCCAGCAGTTTCGGACAGGGGGATCAGCCCCAGCATTTT few TRBD1 TRBJ1-5 TRBV27 14
CASSLEGTTYNEQFF TGCGCCAGCAGCTTGGAGGGGACTACCTACAATGAGCAGTTCTTC - TRBD2 TRBJ2-1 TRBV5-1 15
CASSSSGPSTDTQYF TGCGCCAGCAGCTCAAGCGGGCCTAGCACAGATACGCAGTATTTT - - TRBJ2-3 TRBV5-1 15
CSVDGLAGRSQETQYF TGCAGCGTGGATGGACTAGCGGGAAGGAGCCAAGAGACCCAGTACTTC - TRBD2 TRBJ2-5 TRBV29-1 16
CASSLGGIGYEQYF TGTGCCAGCAGTTTAGGTGGCATTGGCTACGAGCAGTACTTC - - TRBJ2-7 TRBV27 14
CASSSKTGTDTQYF TGTGCCAGCAGTTCCAAGACCGGCACAGATACGCAGTATTTT - - TRBJ2-3 TRBV6-5 14
CASGSSGANVLTF TGTGCCAGCGGCAGCTCTGGGGCCAACGTCCTGACTTTC - - TRBJ2-6 TRBV9 13
CASSLNRDTQYF TGTGCCAGCAGTCTAAACAGGGATACGCAGTATTTT - - TRBJ2-3 TRBV28 12
CASSLVGGGNQPQHF TGTGCCAGCAGCTTAGTCGGGGGTGGCAATCAGCCCCAGCATTTT - - TRBJ1-5 TRBV7-2 15
CASTPTGELFF TGTGCCAGCACCCCAACCGGGGAGCTGTTTTTT - - TRBJ2-2 TRBV7-2 11
CASSINRGTDTQYF TGTGCCAGTAGTATTAACAGGGGCACAGATACGCAGTATTTT - - TRBJ2-3 TRBV19 14
CASSQGAVQNEQFF TGCGCCAGCAGCCAAGGGGCGGTCCAAAATGAGCAGTTCTTC - - TRBJ2-1 TRBV4-3 14
CAWSSVDWKGDESTDTQYF TGTGCCTGGAGTAGCGTGGATTGGAAGGGGGATGAGAGCACAGATACGCAGTATTTT - - TRBJ2-3 TRBV30 19
CASSPLGGREQFF TGTGCCAGCAGCCCACTCGGGGGCCGTGAGCAGTTCTTC - - TRBJ2-1 TRBV7-2 13
CASTDRAGMGSEKLFF TGTGCCAGCACCGACAGGGCGGGGATGGGAAGTGAAAAACTGTTTTTT - TRBD1 TRBJ1-4 TRBV6-6 16
CASRLLASSTDTQYF TGTGCCAGCAGACTTCTAGCCTCCAGCACAGATACGCAGTATTTT - - TRBJ2-3 TRBV7-8 15
CASSPTSGSYNEQFF TGTGCCAGCAGTCCGACTAGCGGGTCCTACAATGAGCAGTTCTTC - TRBD2 TRBJ2-1 TRBV6-1 15
CASSLDLAGADNEQFF TGTGCCAGCAGCTTAGATCTAGCGGGGGCTGACAATGAGCAGTTCTTC once TRBD2 TRBJ2-1 TRBV5-5 16
CASSWTQSATNEKLFF TGTGCCAGCAGTTGGACCCAGAGTGCAACTAATGAAAAACTGTTTTTT - - TRBJ1-4 TRBV6-5 16
CASSQGLLSRTLNTGELFF TGCGCCAGCAGCCAAGGGCTTTTGTCTCGGACACTGAACACCGGGGAGCTGTTTTTT - - TRBJ2-2 TRBV4-1 19
CASSHRVGTDYEQYF TGTGCCAGCAGCCACCGCGTCGGGACAGACTACGAGCAGTACTTC - TRBD1 TRBJ2-7 TRBV28 15